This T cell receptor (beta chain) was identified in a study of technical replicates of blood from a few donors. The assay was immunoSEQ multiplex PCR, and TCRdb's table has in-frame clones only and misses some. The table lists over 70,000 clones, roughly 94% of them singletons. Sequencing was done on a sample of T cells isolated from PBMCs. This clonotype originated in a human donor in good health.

The CDR3 region is CAWNEEGQGLRVEAFF. The CDR3 DNA sequence: TGTGCCTGGAACGAAGAGGGACAGGGGTTAAGGGTTGAAGCTTTCTTT. The V gene is TRBV30, the J gene TRBJ1-1, with 10 bases fitting TRBD1. The germline CDR1 and CDR2 sequences are GTSNPN and SVGIG (reference sequence). V lost 4 bases to trimming and J lost 7 bases; unmatched junction nucleotides: 15. The CDR3 runs 16 residues. Full variable domain (missing parts from reference TRBV30 and TRBJ1-1): SQTIHQWPATLVQPVGSPLSLECTVEGTSNPNLYWYRQAAGRGLQLLFYSVGIGQISSEVPQNLSASRPQDRQFILSSKKLLLSDSGFYLCAWNEEGQGLRVEAFFGQGTRLTVV.